This T cell receptor beta chain was obtained from a study of OX40 agonist ivuxolimab in advanced cancers. Libraries were prepared by immunoSEQ multiplex PCR; TCRdb keeps only in-frame clonotypes and omits some of them. The profile shows around 74,000 clones, just under 95% of them singletons. Trimming took off 3 bases at V and 1 base at J, with 9 bases between the two ends. This CDR3 has 15 amino acids. Per germline, CDR1 LNHDA and CDR2 SQIVND (reference sequence). The specimen was CD4+ or CD8+ T cells sorted from blood, collected in a trial of the OX40 agonist ivuxolimab. The genes are TRBV19 and TRBJ2-2; D uncertain. This TCR came from an adult with an advanced solid tumor such as melanoma, head and neck, liver or kidney cancer. Written as DNA, the CDR3 is TGTGCCAGTAGTATTAGGACCTGGAACACCGGGGAGCTGTTTTTT. It translates to CASSIRTWNTGELFF.